The clone carrying this T cell receptor (beta chain) was observed many times. This specimen belongs to a study of molecular identifiers for immune sequencing clone quantification. The length of the CDR3 is 13 residues. The ends were cut back, 5 bases at V and 8 bases at J, with 16 bases in the middle. Previously described methods and listed TCR primers were used for bulk TCR libraries. TCRdb ran MiXCR on the PCR reads and lists one entry per CDR3 protein. The sample yields roughly 630,000 distinct CDR3 sequences, 25% seen once. This receptor was obtained from a human donor in good health. Some libraries in this study had Jurkat cell RNA spiked in. V is TRBV12-3 or TRBV12-4 and J is TRBJ2-7; D is perhaps TRBD1 (5 bases). Sequencing was performed on naive CD8+ T cells from blood, with Jurkat cell RNA spiked in. The subset: FACS-sorted CD8+CD4-CCR7+CD45RA+ naive T cells. The CDR3 protein is CASSRSTVTKQYF. Written as DNA, the CDR3 is TGTGCCAGCAGTCGCTCGACAGTTACTAAGCAGTACTTC.